This paragraph reports one T cell receptor (beta chain). Its target is unknown. The repertoire was sequenced with immunoSEQ multiplex PCR; TCRdb's copy has only in-frame clones and lacks some. The sample lists some 260,000 clones, 90% occurring once. The CDR3 runs 14 residues. The J segment lost 7 bases and the V segment lost 4 bases, leaving 4 bases of the junction unmatched. Looked up from germline, CDR1 is SGHVS and CDR2 is FQNEAQ. This entry comes from a study of cytomegalovirus exposure and HLA in healthy donors. Study results and caveats: Reported results showed that the classifier diagnosed cytomegalovirus status with high specificity and sensitivity. Despite most TCR sequences being rare, some public TCRs occurred in many donors. Subsequent analysis revealed that first-cohort TCR clusters tended to co-occur in the 120 or so validation repertoires.

The origin of this receptor is a woman in her 30s in good health and CMV-seronegative. Sequencing was carried out using PBMCs. The chain uses TRBV7-8 and TRBJ1-5; 10 bases map to TRBD1. CDR3 residues: CASSSGQGRQPQHF. The CDR3 nucleotides read TGTGCCAGCAGCTCGGGACAGGGGAGACAGCCCCAGCATTTT.